A selection of T cell receptor beta chains follows, all from one sample in a study of Tregs in tolerant kidney transplant recipients. Using immunoSEQ multiplex PCR, the repertoire was profiled, and TCRdb retains in-frame clones only, with some absent. The data contain about 64,000 clones, over 75% of them singletons. The sequencing here drew on CD4+ T cells from blood (PBMCs), taken 6 months after the transplant. These receptors all come from a human patient who received a combined kidney and bone marrow transplant. Some T cells may trace back to the graft donor. Both conserved end residues are part of each CDR3. Fields, in order: V gene, J gene, CDR3 protein.

TRBV10-3	TRBJ1-4	CAITPGGLGEKLFF
TRBV18	TRBJ2-7	CASSPSLGVEYEQYF
TRBV18	TRBJ1-2	CASSPQGAGVGYTF
TRBV27	TRBJ2-7	CASSLQAGDSYEQYF
TRBV7-2	TRBJ2-1	CASSLSGSPFNEQFF
TRBV5-1	TRBJ2-7	CASRPTDRTSYEQYF
TRBV18	TRBJ2-7	CASSPLQGEYEQYF
TRBV19	TRBJ1-1	CASIQRPGLGAEAFF
TRBV19	TRBJ2-2	CASTPTRAGRGELFF
TRBV6-1	TRBJ1-2	CASSEAWGFPGQIGYGYTF
TRBV10-2	TRBJ2-7	CASSWTSADEQYF
TRBV29-1	TRBJ2-1	CSVVTNRGYNEQFF
TRBV21-1	TRBJ1-6	CASSITRGDNSPLHF
TRBV10-3	TRBJ2-2	CAISERRAPGELFF
TRBV4-1	TRBJ1-4	CASSQGQTTNEKLFF
TRBV5-1	TRBJ2-2	CASSLSRTNTGELFF
TRBV29-1	TRBJ1-1	CSVDRVNTEAFF
TRBV7-3	TRBJ1-2	CASSLESGPNYGYTF
TRBV5-6	TRBJ2-5	CASSTLAGGRETQYF
TRBV27	TRBJ1-6	CASSFSNSPLHF
TRBV5-4	TRBJ2-3	CASSLFRDGTDTQYF
TRBV9	TRBJ2-7	CASSVQTVPYEQYF
TRBV11-3	TRBJ2-1	CASSRQGFGNEQFF
TRBV18	TRBJ2-7	CASSPAGRDNEQYF
TRBV11-2	TRBJ1-3	CASQGLSRGNTIYF
TRBV27	TRBJ1-2	CASSFSGTPFPTF
TRBV6-1	TRBJ1-6	CAGRTGFYNSPLHF
TRBV5-1	TRBJ2-7	CASRYVGGTRNEQYF
TRBV19	TRBJ1-2	CASRPTGNYGYTF
TRBV9	TRBJ1-3	CASTWDSSGNTIYF
TRBV11-2	TRBJ2-7	CASSPRRASGSYEQYF